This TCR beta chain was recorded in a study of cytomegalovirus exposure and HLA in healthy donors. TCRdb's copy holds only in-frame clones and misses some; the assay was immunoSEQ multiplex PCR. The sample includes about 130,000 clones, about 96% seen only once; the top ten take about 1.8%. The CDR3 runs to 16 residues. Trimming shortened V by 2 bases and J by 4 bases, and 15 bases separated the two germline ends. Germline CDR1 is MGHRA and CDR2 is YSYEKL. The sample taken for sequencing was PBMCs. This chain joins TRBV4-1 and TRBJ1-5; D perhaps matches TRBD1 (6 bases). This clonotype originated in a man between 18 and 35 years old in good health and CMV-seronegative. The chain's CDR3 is CASSQTGQGFNQPQHF. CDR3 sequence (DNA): TGCGCCAGCAGCCAAACGGGACAAGGATTTAATCAGCCCCAGCATTTT.